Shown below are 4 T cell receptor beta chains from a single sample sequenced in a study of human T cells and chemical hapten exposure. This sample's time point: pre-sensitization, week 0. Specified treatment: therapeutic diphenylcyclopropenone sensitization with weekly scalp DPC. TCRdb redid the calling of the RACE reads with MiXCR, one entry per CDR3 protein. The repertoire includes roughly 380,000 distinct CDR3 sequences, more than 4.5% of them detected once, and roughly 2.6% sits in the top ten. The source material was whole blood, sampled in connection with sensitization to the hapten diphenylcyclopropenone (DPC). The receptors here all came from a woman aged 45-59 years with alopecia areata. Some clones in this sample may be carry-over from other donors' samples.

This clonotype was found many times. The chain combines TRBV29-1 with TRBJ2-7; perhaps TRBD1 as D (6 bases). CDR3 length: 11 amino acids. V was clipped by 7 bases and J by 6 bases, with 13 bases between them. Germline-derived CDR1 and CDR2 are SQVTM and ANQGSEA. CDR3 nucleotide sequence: TGCAGCGCACAGGGTGGTAGCGAGCAGTACTTC. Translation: CSAQGGSEQYF.

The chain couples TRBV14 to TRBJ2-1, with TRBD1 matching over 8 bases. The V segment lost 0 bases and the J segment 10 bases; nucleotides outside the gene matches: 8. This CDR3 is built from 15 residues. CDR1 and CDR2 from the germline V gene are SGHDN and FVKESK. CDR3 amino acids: CASSQDLTGVEEQFF. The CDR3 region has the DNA TGTGCCAGCAGCCAAGATTTGACAGGGGTGGAGGAGCAGTTCTTC.

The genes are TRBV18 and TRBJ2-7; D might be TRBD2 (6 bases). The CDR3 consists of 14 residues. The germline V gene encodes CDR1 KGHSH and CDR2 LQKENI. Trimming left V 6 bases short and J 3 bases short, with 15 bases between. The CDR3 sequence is CASSTDGGSYEQYF. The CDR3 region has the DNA TGTGCCAGCTCTACGGACGGAGGGAGCTACGAGCAGTACTTC.

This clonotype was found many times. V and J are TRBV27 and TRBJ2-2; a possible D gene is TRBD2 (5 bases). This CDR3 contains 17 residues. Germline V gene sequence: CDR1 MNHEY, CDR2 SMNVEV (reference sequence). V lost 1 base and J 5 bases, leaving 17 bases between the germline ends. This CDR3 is CASSLLRAGVLTGELFF. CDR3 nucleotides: TGTGCCAGCAGTTTATTGCGGGCAGGAGTTTTGACCGGGGAGCTGTTTTTT.